The TCR beta chain described here comes from a study of blood T cell repertoires in COVID-19. Whole-study context: The United States, Italy and Spain were the sources of the acute and convalescent COVID-19 samples. PBMCs, B-cell-depleted T cells, or T cells were the source of the cDNA or gDNA that made up the material.

CDR1 LGHNA and CDR2 YSLEER come from the germline V gene. V was clipped by 3 bases and J by 5 bases, with 15 bases between them. This CDR3 comprises 15 residues. Using immunoSEQ multiplex PCR, the repertoire was profiled, and TCRdb retains in-frame clones only, with some absent. Here the sample spans some 700,000 clones, approximately 90% being singletons. This receptor was obtained from a woman aged 18-29 years with acute or convalescent COVID-19. Sequenced sample: peripheral blood. V is TRBV4-3 and J is TRBJ2-3, with D possibly matching TRBD1 (5 bases). The CDR3 region is CASSQGQGREDTQYF. The CDR3 nucleotides are TGCGCCAGCAGCCAGGGGCAGGGTCGAGAAGATACGCAGTATTTT.